This TCR beta chain originates from a study of T cell responses to AZD1222 COVID-19 vaccine (dated by TCRdb to the early 2020s). In terms of the full investigation: A total of approximately 240 trial participants underwent TCR sequencing, of whom about 210 had received two doses of AZD1222 and around 26 had received two doses of the MenACWY control vaccine. Trial participants were enrolled into age subgroups of 18-55, 56-69 and 70-plus years, which contained 148, 28 and 57 TCR-sequenced participants, respectively. On the study overall, not on this receptor specifically: Participants were mostly white British and included more females than males, and it was suggested by the authors that clonal diversity may have been underestimated. Because no samples from the day 14 peak response were available, repertoires could be characterized only after the peak T cell response. Spike-specific TCR breadth and depth rose significantly after two AZD1222 doses compared with day 0 and with MenACWY recipients. Reportedly, close to half of the unique spike-specific TCRs recognized epitopes lying outside the regions that are mutated in the B.1.351 and B.1.1.7 variants. The 56-69-year group was small, and its depth increase did not reach significance, likely because of low power. The vaccine-associated CD4 TCRs covered the entire spike protein, and the dominant responses fell in regions 160-218 and 743-854. Conclusions about previously exposed vaccinees were limited because only six AZD1222 recipients were SARS-CoV-2 seropositive at baseline.

This specimen's time point label, per the study, means: about 28 days (+/-7) after the second vaccine dose. AZD1222 recipients with second doses at about 4 weeks or about 12 weeks were pooled, because spike-specific TCR depth and breadth did not differ between schedules. Vaccinee samples were obtained from the UK trials COV001 and COV002, which included a single-blind randomized controlled phase 2/3 trial of AZD1222 (ChAdOx1 nCoV-19) in healthy adults. Trial participant PBMC samples were collected at day 0 and day 28 after the second dose for TCRbeta chain sequencing. Details on this clone: Its specific antigen is unknown. Qualities for individual bases were not recorded, and no much larger clone is one base off.

V gives up 5 bases and J gives up 1 base, and the segment between their germline ends measures 9 bases. The cysteine opens and the phenylalanine closes a CDR3 of 13 amino acids. Only the CDR3 DNA is retained, 39 bases long and in frame from the first base. The CDR3 regions of human TCRbeta chains were subjected to immunosequencing. Turning to the authors' computational methods: Repertoire TCRs were checked for matches against a reference library of SARS-CoV-2-specific TCRs that had been generated using the MIRA antigen-specificity platform. Breadth was defined as the fraction of unique TCRs that were SARS-CoV-2-associated. Depth was defined as the fraction of total T cells that were SARS-CoV-2-associated. Using the MIRA data, each spike-specific TCR was assigned both to the spike region to which the TCR was reactive and to a CD4 or CD8 class. Log10-transformed breadth and depth values were compared by one-way ANOVA with Sidak's multiple comparisons tests. TCRdb obtained this table from immuneACCESS and retained in-frame rearrangements with V and J assigned. These tables miss some clones; where compared with another copy, unresolved V genes account for less than half of the shortfall, and the remainder is unexplained. V, J and clone size are taken as reported in that table, and D and trimming were inferred from the DNA itself. Here the sample has tens of thousands of clones; about nine tenths occur a single time. The ten largest make up about 5% of the sample.

The origin of this receptor is an adult who received the AZD1222 COVID-19 vaccine. The sample here was peripheral blood, taken 28 days after the second AZD1222 dose. This sequence uses TRBV12-3 or TRBV12-4 and TRBJ2-7, with the D gene not confidently named. The DNA sequence is as follows: TGTGCCAGCAGTCTCGACGGATCCTACGAGCAGTACTTC. The encoded protein is CASSLDGSYEQYF.